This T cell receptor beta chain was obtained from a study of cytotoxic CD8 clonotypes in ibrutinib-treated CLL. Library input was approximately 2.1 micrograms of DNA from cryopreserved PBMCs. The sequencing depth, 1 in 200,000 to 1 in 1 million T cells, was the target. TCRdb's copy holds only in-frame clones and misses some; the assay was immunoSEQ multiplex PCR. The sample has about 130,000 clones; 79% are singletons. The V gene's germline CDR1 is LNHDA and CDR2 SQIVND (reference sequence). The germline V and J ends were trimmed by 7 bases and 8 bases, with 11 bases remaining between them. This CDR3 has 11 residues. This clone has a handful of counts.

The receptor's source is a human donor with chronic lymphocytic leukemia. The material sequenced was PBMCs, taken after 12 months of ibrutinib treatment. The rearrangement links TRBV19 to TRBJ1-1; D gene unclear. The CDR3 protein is CASTRGREAFF. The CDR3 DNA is TGTGCCAGTACCCGGGGAAGAGAAGCTTTCTTT. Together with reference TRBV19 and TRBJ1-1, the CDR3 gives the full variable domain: DGGITQSPKYLFRKEGQNVTLSCEQNLNHDAMYWYRQDPGQGLRLIYYSQIVNDFQKGDIAEGYSVSREKKESFPLTVTSAQKNPTAFYLCASTRGREAFFGQGTRLTVV.